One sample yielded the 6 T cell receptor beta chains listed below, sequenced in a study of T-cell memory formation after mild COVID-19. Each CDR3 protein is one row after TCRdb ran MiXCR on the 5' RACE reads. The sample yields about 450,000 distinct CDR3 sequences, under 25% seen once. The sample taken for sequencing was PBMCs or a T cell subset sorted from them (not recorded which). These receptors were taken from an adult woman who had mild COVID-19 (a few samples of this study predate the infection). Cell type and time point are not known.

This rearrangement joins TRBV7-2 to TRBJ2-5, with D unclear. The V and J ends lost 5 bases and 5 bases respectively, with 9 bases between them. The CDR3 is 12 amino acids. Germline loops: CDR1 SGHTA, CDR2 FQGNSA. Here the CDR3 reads CASSEQLETQYF. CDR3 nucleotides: TGTGCCAGCAGCGAGCAGCTGGAGACCCAGTACTTC.

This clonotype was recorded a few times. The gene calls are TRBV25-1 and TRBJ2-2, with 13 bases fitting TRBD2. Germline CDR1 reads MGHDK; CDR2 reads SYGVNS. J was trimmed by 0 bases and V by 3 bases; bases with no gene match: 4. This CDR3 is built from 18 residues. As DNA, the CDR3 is TGTGCCAGCAGTGACAGGACTAGCGGGAGCGCGAACACCGGGGAGCTGTTTTTT. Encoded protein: CASSDRTSGSANTGELFF. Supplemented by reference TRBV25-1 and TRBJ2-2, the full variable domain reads EADIYQTPRYLVIGTGKKITLECSQTMGHDKMYWYQQDPGMELHLIHYSYGVNSTEKGDLSSESTVSRIRTEHFPLTLESARPSHTSQYLCASSDRTSGSANTGELFFGEGSRLTVL.

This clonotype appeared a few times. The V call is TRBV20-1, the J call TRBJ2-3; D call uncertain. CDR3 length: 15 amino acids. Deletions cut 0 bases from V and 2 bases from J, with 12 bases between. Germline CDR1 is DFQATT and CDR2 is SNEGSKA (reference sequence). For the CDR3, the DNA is TGCAGTGCTAGAGAAGGCAGGTGGGACACAGATACGCAGTATTTT. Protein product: CSAREGRWDTDTQYF.

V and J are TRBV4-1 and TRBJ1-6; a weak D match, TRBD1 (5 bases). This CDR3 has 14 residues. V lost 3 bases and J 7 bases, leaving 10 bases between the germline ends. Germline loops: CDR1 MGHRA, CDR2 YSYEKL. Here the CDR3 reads CASSQGDWNSPLHF. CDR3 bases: TGCGCCAGCAGCCAGGGGGACTGGAATTCACCCCTCCACTTT.

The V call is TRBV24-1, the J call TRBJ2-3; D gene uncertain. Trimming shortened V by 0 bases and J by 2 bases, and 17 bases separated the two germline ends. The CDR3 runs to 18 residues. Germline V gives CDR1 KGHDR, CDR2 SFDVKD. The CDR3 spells CATSDLDSALGLTDTQYF. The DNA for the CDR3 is TGTGCCACCAGTGATTTGGACTCAGCCCTGGGCCTCACAGATACGCAGTATTTT.

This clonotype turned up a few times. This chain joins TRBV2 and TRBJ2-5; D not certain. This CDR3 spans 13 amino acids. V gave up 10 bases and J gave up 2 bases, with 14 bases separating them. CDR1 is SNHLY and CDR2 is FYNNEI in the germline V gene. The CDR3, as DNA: TGTGCCAACGGTTACGGCAGTCAAGAGACCCAGTACTTC. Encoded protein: CANGYGSQETQYF.